This entry features one T cell receptor beta chain sequence. Measured with immunoSEQ multiplex PCR; TCRdb has only the in-frame clones, and not every one. The sample carries more than 150,000 clones, around 90% recorded once. Germline CDR1 is SNHLY and CDR2 is FYNNEI. CDR3 size: 15 residues. Unmatched junction bases numbered 7, after V lost 6 bases and J lost 4 bases. The sample comes from a study of Ad26.COV2.S vaccination and SARS-CoV-2 variants. The clonotype was recovered from a human donor who had recovered from COVID-19. The chain uses TRBV2 and TRBJ2-1, with TRBD2 identical over 9 bases. The sequences come from peripheral blood, collected after recovery from COVID-19. The CDR3 nucleotides read TGTGCCAGCAGGTTAGCGGGAGATTCTTACAATGAGCAGTTCTTC. Its translation is CASRLAGDSYNEQFF.